These T cell receptor beta chains were read from a single sample in a study of blood T cell repertoires in COVID-19. Repertoires were generated with immunoSEQ multiplex PCR, while TCRdb's copy carries only in-frame clones and drops some. The repertoire includes some 180,000 clones, around four fifths of them detected once, and about 6.7% sits in the top ten. Sequencing was carried out using peripheral blood. The receptors derive from a woman aged 35 to 49 with COVID-19, enrolled during active disease. Both conserved end residues are part of each CDR3. The D gene is left open where the match is weak. The listing skips clone size in some rows; elsewhere it reads once, few, many or a size class.

J: TRBJ2-7; D: TRBD1; size: -; V: TRBV2; CDR3: CASSRTGISTEQYF; DNA: TGTGCCAGCAGTAGGACAGGCATCTCTACAGAGCAGTACTTC
J: TRBJ2-2; D: -; size: -; V: TRBV20-1; CDR3: CSASNSRGTGELFF; DNA: TGCAGTGCTAGTAACTCGCGGGGCACCGGGGAGCTGTTTTTT
J: TRBJ2-7; D: TRBD1; size: -; V: TRBV18; CDR3: CASMPQGQGADEQYF; DNA: TGTGCCAGCATGCCTCAAGGACAGGGGGCTGACGAGCAGTACTTC
J: TRBJ2-7; D: TRBD1; size: -; V: TRBV7-9; CDR3: CASSSPDRESYEQYF; DNA: TGTGCCAGCAGCTCCCCCGACAGGGAATCCTACGAGCAGTACTTC
J: TRBJ1-2; D: -; size: -; V: TRBV12-3/TRBV12-4; CDR3: CASSPTGNYGYTF; DNA: TGTGCCAGCAGCCCAACAGGGAACTATGGCTACACCTTC
J: TRBJ1-2; D: TRBD1; size: once; V: TRBV6-5; CDR3: CASSYTGQGSGYTF; DNA: TGTGCCAGCAGTTACACGGGACAGGGGAGCGGCTACACCTTC
J: TRBJ1-1; D: -; size: -; V: TRBV2; CDR3: CASSDQAPREAFF; DNA: TGTGCCAGCAGTGATCAGGCGCCGAGGGAGGCTTTCTTT
J: TRBJ1-2; D: -; size: -; V: TRBV6-5; CDR3: CASSPSGNNYGYTF; DNA: TGTGCCAGCAGTCCAAGTGGCAACAACTATGGCTACACCTTC
J: TRBJ2-7; D: -; size: many; V: TRBV9; CDR3: CASSGGLGASYEQYF; DNA: TGTGCCAGCAGCGGGGGTCTAGGGGCCTCCTACGAGCAGTACTTC
J: TRBJ2-7; D: TRBD2; size: -; V: TRBV28; CDR3: CAISVGEGDQSWSEQYF; DNA: TGTGCCATTTCCGTGGGGGAGGGCGACCAATCATGGAGCGAGCAGTACTTC
J: TRBJ1-2; D: -; size: -; V: TRBV5-1; CDR3: CASSLGTVYGYTF; DNA: TGCGCCAGCAGCTTGGGGACAGTCTATGGCTACACCTTC
J: TRBJ1-2; D: -; size: -; V: TRBV7-6; CDR3: CASSNPGDTRFYGYTF; DNA: TGTGCCAGCAGCAATCCCGGGGACACGAGATTCTATGGCTACACCTTC
J: TRBJ2-1; D: -; size: -; V: TRBV5-8; CDR3: CASSLGGADPPGFVEQFF; DNA: TGTGCCAGCAGCTTGGGTGGAGCGGACCCCCCCGGATTTGTAGAGCAGTTCTTC
J: TRBJ2-2; D: -; size: -; V: TRBV25-1; CDR3: CASSPGAAAPGELFF; DNA: TGTGCCAGCAGTCCAGGGGCAGCAGCACCAGGGGAGCTGTTTTTT
J: TRBJ1-2; D: -; size: -; V: TRBV7-2; CDR3: CASSPAASYGYTF; DNA: TGTGCCAGCAGCCCCGCCGCGTCGTATGGCTACACCTTC
J: TRBJ1-1; D: -; size: -; V: TRBV5-5; CDR3: CASAFWGDTEAFF; DNA: TGTGCCAGCGCTTTTTGGGGAGACACTGAAGCTTTCTTT
J: TRBJ2-3; D: TRBD2; size: once; V: TRBV6-4; CDR3: CASSDSASGGSDTQYF; DNA: TGTGCCAGCAGTGACTCGGCTAGCGGGGGTTCAGATACGCAGTATTTT
J: TRBJ1-3; D: TRBD1; size: -; V: TRBV28; CDR3: CASLGPDRAGNTIYF; DNA: TGTGCCAGCTTAGGCCCCGACAGGGCGGGAAACACCATATATTTT
J: TRBJ2-7; D: TRBD1; size: -; V: TRBV25-1; CDR3: CASSGRGQGYEQYF; DNA: TGTGCCAGCAGTGGTAGGGGACAGGGCTACGAGCAGTACTTC
J: TRBJ2-7; D: TRBD1; size: many; V: TRBV5-1; CDR3: CASSPTGQGAHEQYF; DNA: TGCGCCAGCAGCCCAACGGGACAGGGGGCCCACGAGCAGTACTTC
J: TRBJ1-2; D: -; size: -; V: TRBV7-6; CDR3: CASSLGFGTNNYGYTF; DNA: TGTGCCAGCAGCTTGGGGTTCGGGACAAATAACTATGGCTACACCTTC
J: TRBJ1-2; D: -; size: -; V: TRBV11-2; CDR3: CASSLGFTYGYTF; DNA: TGTGCCAGCAGCTTAGGGTTCACATATGGCTACACCTTC
J: TRBJ2-1; D: TRBD2; size: -; V: TRBV11-2; CDR3: CASRFGRTPGLAWNEQFF; DNA: TGTGCCAGCAGATTCGGACGGACCCCGGGACTAGCTTGGAATGAGCAGTTCTTC
J: TRBJ2-7; D: TRBD2; size: once; V: TRBV6-6; CDR3: CASTFQAGIYEQYF; DNA: TGTGCCAGCACCTTTCAAGCGGGAATCTACGAGCAGTACTTC
J: TRBJ1-2; D: -; size: -; V: TRBV11-2; CDR3: CASAPGTRYGYTF; DNA: TGTGCCAGCGCACCGGGGACACGATATGGCTACACCTTC
J: TRBJ2-3; D: TRBD2; size: -; V: TRBV3-1/TRBV3-2; CDR3: CASRGGTGGGSRTQYF; DNA: TGTGCCAGCCGGGGAGGGACCGGGGGAGGGTCCCGTACGCAGTATTTT
J: TRBJ2-5; D: -; size: once; V: TRBV6-1; CDR3: CASSEWGLAEQETQYF; DNA: TGTGCCAGCAGTGAATGGGGGCTAGCAGAACAAGAGACCCAGTACTTC
J: TRBJ2-7; D: -; size: -; V: TRBV4-1; CDR3: CASSQEGSRNEQYF; DNA: TGCGCCAGCAGCCAAGAAGGCTCGCGGAACGAGCAGTACTTC
J: TRBJ1-4; D: TRBD1; size: -; V: TRBV14; CDR3: CASSRQGSGAEKLFF; DNA: TGTGCCAGCAGTCGACAGGGCTCGGGTGCTGAAAAACTGTTTTTT
J: TRBJ2-3; D: TRBD2; size: -; V: TRBV5-1; CDR3: CASSPRPGLAGASTDTQYF; DNA: TGCGCCAGCAGCCCTCGGCCGGGACTAGCGGGGGCTAGCACAGATACGCAGTATTTT
J: TRBJ1-1; D: TRBD1; size: -; V: TRBV29-1; CDR3: CSVWTGGSTEAFF; DNA: TGCAGCGTTTGGACAGGGGGCAGCACTGAAGCTTTCTTT
J: TRBJ1-2; D: TRBD1; size: -; V: TRBV20-1; CDR3: CSGGDRIGYTF; DNA: TGCAGCGGTGGGGACAGGATCGGCTACACCTTC
J: TRBJ1-3; D: -; size: -; V: TRBV14; CDR3: CASSHTDRVNTIYF; DNA: TGTGCCAGCAGCCACACGGACAGAGTAAACACCATATATTTT
J: TRBJ2-7; D: -; size: -; V: TRBV3-1/TRBV3-2; CDR3: CASSQDVKGASLGEQYF; DNA: TGTGCCAGCAGCCAAGATGTGAAGGGAGCCTCTTTGGGCGAGCAGTACTTC
J: TRBJ1-5; D: -; size: -; V: TRBV6-2/TRBV6-3; CDR3: CASSYEGGRGQPQHF; DNA: TGTGCCAGCAGTTACGAGGGGGGGCGCGGGCAGCCTCAGCATTTT
J: TRBJ2-7; D: TRBD1; size: -; V: TRBV2; CDR3: CASSYRGKTYEQYF; DNA: TGTGCCAGCAGTTACAGGGGAAAAACCTACGAGCAGTACTTC
J: TRBJ1-2; D: TRBD1; size: -; V: TRBV11-2; CDR3: CASRVTGVYGYTF; DNA: TGTGCCAGCAGAGTTACAGGGGTCTATGGCTACACCTTC
J: TRBJ1-3; D: TRBD1; size: -; V: TRBV19; CDR3: CASSIQGAVGNTIYF; DNA: TGTGCCAGTAGTATACAGGGGGCAGTTGGAAACACCATATATTTT
J: TRBJ2-1; D: TRBD1; size: few; V: TRBV7-2; CDR3: CASSYPGQGYNEQFF; DNA: TGTGCCAGCAGCTACCCCGGACAGGGTTACAATGAGCAGTTCTTC
J: TRBJ1-2; D: TRBD1; size: -; V: TRBV10-2; CDR3: CASSGPGQGGYGYTF; DNA: TGCGCCAGCAGTGGTCCAGGACAGGGCGGCTATGGCTACACCTTC
J: TRBJ2-5; D: -; size: -; V: TRBV7-9; CDR3: CASSLDGGERETQYF; DNA: TGTGCCAGCAGCTTAGATGGCGGGGAGCGGGAGACCCAGTACTTC
J: TRBJ2-7; D: -; size: few; V: TRBV18; CDR3: CASSRGFAGRDGEQYF; DNA: TGTGCCAGCAGCCGGGGATTTGCGGGGCGCGACGGAGAGCAGTACTTC
J: TRBJ1-5; D: TRBD1; size: -; V: TRBV19; CDR3: CASRRDRALHQPQHF; DNA: TGTGCCAGTAGGCGGGACAGGGCGTTACATCAGCCCCAGCATTTT
J: TRBJ1-1; D: TRBD1; size: -; V: TRBV12-3/TRBV12-4; CDR3: CASSRDRWAFF; DNA: TGTGCCAGCAGCCGGGACAGGTGGGCTTTCTTT
J: TRBJ2-7; D: -; size: -; V: TRBV12-5; CDR3: CASGSLGLFRYEQYF; DNA: TGTGCTAGTGGTTCCCTGGGGCTCTTCAGGTACGAGCAGTACTTC
J: TRBJ1-1; D: -; size: -; V: TRBV27; CDR3: CASRPQGLNTEAFF; DNA: TGTGCCAGCAGACCACAGGGCCTGAACACTGAAGCTTTCTTT
J: TRBJ2-1; D: TRBD2; size: -; V: TRBV7-2; CDR3: CASSLVGRGSSYNEQFF; DNA: TGTGCCAGCAGCTTAGTAGGGCGGGGGAGCTCCTACAATGAGCAGTTCTTC
J: TRBJ1-1; D: TRBD1; size: -; V: TRBV6-4; CDR3: CASSEYDRGNTEAFF; DNA: TGTGCCAGCAGTGAGTATGACAGGGGGAACACTGAAGCTTTCTTT
J: TRBJ2-7; D: TRBD2; size: -; V: TRBV6-1; CDR3: CASSEGGGSSYEQYF; DNA: TGTGCCAGCAGTGAAGGGGGGGGAAGCTCCTACGAGCAGTACTTC
J: TRBJ2-2; D: -; size: once; V: TRBV6-5; CDR3: CASSYSFGRGTGELFF; DNA: TGTGCCAGCAGTTACTCATTCGGTCGGGGCACCGGGGAGCTGTTTTTT
J: TRBJ1-4; D: -; size: -; V: TRBV11-2; CDR3: CASSSATVRNEKLFF; DNA: TGTGCCAGCAGCTCGGCTACAGTCCGTAATGAAAAACTGTTTTTT
J: TRBJ2-3; D: TRBD2; size: -; V: TRBV5-6; CDR3: CASSYGLAGAQDTQYF; DNA: TGTGCCAGCAGCTATGGACTAGCGGGAGCGCAAGATACGCAGTATTTT
J: TRBJ2-5; D: -; size: -; V: TRBV9; CDR3: CASSVDGVGETQYF; DNA: TGTGCCAGCAGCGTAGACGGGGTGGGGGAGACCCAGTACTTC